Given below is one T cell receptor (beta chain) in context. This entry is derived from a study of shared clonotypes between healthy human individuals. Sequencing used immunoSEQ multiplex PCR; TCRdb keeps in-frame clones, though not all of them. This table has 2 million to 3 million clones, under 95% appearing once. Sequencing was carried out using naive CD4+ T cells from PBMCs. Subset indicated: CD45RA+ positively selected. The TCR comes from a man between 18 and 35 years old in good health. Some clones in this sample may be carry-over from other donors' samples.

The CDR3 protein is CASSPMDRLNYGYTF. The DNA of the CDR3 is TGTGCCAGCTCACCGATGGACAGGCTTAACTATGGCTACACCTTC. The rearrangement joins TRBV18 to TRBJ1-2, with 7 positions matching TRBD1. Trimming at V came to 3 bases and at J to 1 base, leaving 5 bases not matched to a gene. The CDR3 totals 15 residues. CDR1 KGHSH and CDR2 LQKENI come from the germline V gene.